This TCR beta chain was documented in a study of T cells in localized non-small cell lung cancer. Study conclusions and caveats: Uninvolved adjacent lung had the highest recorded T cell clonality, with tumor below it.

This CDR3 comprises 13 residues. CDR1 MNHNS and CDR2 SASEGT come from the germline V gene. Trimming left V 5 bases short and J 5 bases short, with 12 bases between. This clone showed up just once. Its antigen remains unidentified. Method: immunoSEQ multiplex PCR; TCRdb's copy keeps in-frame clones and lacks some. Among roughly 27,000 clones listed, approximately 90% were seen once. This clonotype was sampled from a female donor older than 55 with stage I lung adenocarcinoma. This chain connects TRBV6-1 to TRBJ1-1; D may be TRBD1 (5 bases). The material sequenced was peripheral blood, taken before any cancer treatment. CDR3: CASSIGRGTEAFF. The CDR3, as DNA: TGTGCCAGCAGTATCGGGAGGGGTACTGAAGCTTTCTTT.